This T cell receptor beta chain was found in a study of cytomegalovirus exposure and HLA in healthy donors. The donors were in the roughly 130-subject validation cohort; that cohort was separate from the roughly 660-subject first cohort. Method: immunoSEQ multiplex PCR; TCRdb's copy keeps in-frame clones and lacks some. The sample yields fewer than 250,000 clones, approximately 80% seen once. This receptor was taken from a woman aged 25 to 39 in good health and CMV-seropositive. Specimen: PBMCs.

CDR3 sequence: CASALGQGQETQYF. In nucleotides, the CDR3 is TGTGCCAGCGCCCTAGGACAGGGCCAAGAGACCCAGTACTTC. The chain is built from TRBV25-1 and TRBJ2-5; 8 bases line up with TRBD1. Germline V CDR1 and CDR2: MGHDK, SYGVNS. The CDR3 sequence is 14 residues long. V gave up 8 bases and J gave up 1 base; unmatched junction bases: 6. Full variable domain (rest looked up from reference TRBV25-1 and TRBJ2-5): EADIYQTPRYLVIGTGKKITLECSQTMGHDKMYWYQQDPGMELHLIHYSYGVNSTEKGDLSSESTVSRIRTEHFPLTLESARPSHTSQYLCASALGQGQETQYFGPGTRLLVL.